This is a list of T cell receptor beta chains from one sample in a study of OX40 agonist ivuxolimab in advanced cancers. Data came from immunoSEQ multiplex PCR; TCRdb stores just in-frame clones and leaves some out. Counted here are approximately 58,000 clones, approximately 86% occurring once; the ten biggest clones make up roughly 0.95%. The sample in question was CD4+ or CD8+ T cells sorted from blood, obtained in a trial of the OX40 agonist ivuxolimab. Receptor source: an adult with an advanced solid tumor such as melanoma, head and neck, liver or kidney cancer. The CDR3 runs from the conserved cysteine through the conserved F or W. The D gene is left open where the match is weak. Where a row states a size, it is once, few, many or the class of an expanded clone; other rows omit it.

V,D,J,size,DNA,CDR3
TRBV4-2,.,TRBJ1-5,.,TGTGCCAGCAGCCACCAGGCCAGAGATAGCAATCAGCCCCAGCATTTT,CASSHQARDSNQPQHF
TRBV7-9,TRBD1,TRBJ1-5,.,TGTGCCAGCAGCTTAGGGCAGGGGGCGGGTCAGCCCCAGCATTTT,CASSLGQGAGQPQHF
TRBV9,.,TRBJ2-7,.,TGTGCCAGCAGCGTAGCGCCGGCGGGTGGGTACGAGCAGTACTTC,CASSVAPAGGYEQYF
TRBV7-8,.,TRBJ1-2,.,TGTGCCAGCAGCCCCCCTCTGGGGGTAGGCTACACCTTC,CASSPPLGVGYTF
TRBV15,.,TRBJ1-2,few,TGTGCCACCAGCAGAGTGGGCAGGGGTGACTATGGCTACACCTTC,CATSRVGRGDYGYTF
TRBV19,TRBD2,TRBJ2-1,.,TGTGCCAGTAGTGCGACTAGCGGGAGGGCCTTTGAGCAGTTCTTC,CASSATSGRAFEQFF
TRBV15,TRBD1,TRBJ2-2,.,TGTGCCACCAGCAGGGGGACAGGGCCGAACACCGGGGAGCTGTTTTTT,CATSRGTGPNTGELFF
TRBV6-1,TRBD2,TRBJ2-1,.,TGTGCCAGCAGGGAACTAGCGGGAGTCAACAATGAGCAGTTCTTC,CASRELAGVNNEQFF
TRBV19,.,TRBJ2-6,.,TGTGCCAGTAGTATAGGGGGGCTTGGGGCCAACGTCCTGACTTTC,CASSIGGLGANVLTF
TRBV6-5,.,TRBJ2-7,once,TGTGCCAGCAGTTCGGCGTATGAAATAGGCTCCTACGAGCAGTACTTC,CASSSAYEIGSYEQYF
TRBV2,.,TRBJ1-5,.,TGTGCCAGCAGGCTCCGGGATTATAGCAATCAGCCCCAGCATTTT,CASRLRDYSNQPQHF
TRBV29-1,TRBD1,TRBJ2-2,.,TGCAGCGGGAACAGGGGGGACACCGGGGAGCTGTTTTTT,CSGNRGDTGELFF
TRBV5-5,TRBD2,TRBJ2-1,.,TGTGCCAGCAGCCCGGGAATTAGCGGGAGAGTCAATGAGCAGTTCTTC,CASSPGISGRVNEQFF
TRBV14,.,TRBJ2-4,once,TGTGCCAGCAGCCAAGGTCTAGCAGGAGCCAAAAACATTCAGTACTTC,CASSQGLAGAKNIQYF
TRBV2,TRBD1,TRBJ1-6,.,TGTGCCAGCAGTGGGGGGACAGTACAGCCTGCCCATTCACCCCTCCACTTT,CASSGGTVQPAHSPLHF
TRBV27,TRBD1,TRBJ1-6,.,TGTGCCAGCAGAGACAGGGGGCGAATCCTTAGTTCACCCCTCCACTTT,CASRDRGRILSSPLHF
TRBV5-1,.,TRBJ1-1,.,TGCGCCAGCAGCTTGGGTCCCGGGACTGAAGCTTTCTTT,CASSLGPGTEAFF
TRBV6-1,TRBD2,TRBJ2-3,.,TGTGCCAGCAGTGAATGGTACCTGGCTAGCGGGGGGGAGGGCACAGATACGCAGTATTTT,CASSEWYLASGGEGTDTQYF